This TCR beta chain stems from a study of tumor-infiltrating lymphocytes in oesophageal squamous cell carcinoma. Germline V gene lookup returns CDR1 SEHNR and CDR2 FQNEAQ (reference sequence). There are 13 residues in the CDR3. Trimming took 5 bases from V and 5 from J, leaving 12 bases between them. This clonotype rates as large. TCRdb re-called the PCR reads through MiXCR, storing one row per CDR3 protein. The table has 13,000 or so distinct CDR3 sequences, roughly half seen once. Sample: blood. This TCR was recovered from a female donor with esophageal squamous cell carcinoma. The V gene is TRBV7-9, the J gene TRBJ2-5; D might be TRBD1 (5 bases). DNA of the CDR3: TGTGCCAGCAGCCAGGGAAGGAAGGAGACCCAGTACTTC. It encodes CASSQGRKETQYF. Full variable domain (outside the CDR3, taken from reference TRBV7-9 and TRBJ2-5): DTGVSQNPRHKITKRGQNVTFRCDPISEHNRLYWYRQTLGQGPEFLTYFQNEAQLEKSRLLSDRFSAERPKGSFSTLEIQRTEQGDSAMYLCASSQGRKETQYFGPGTRLLVL.